A selection of T cell receptor beta chains follows, all from one sample in a study of Ad26.COV2.S vaccination and SARS-CoV-2 variants. Assay used: immunoSEQ multiplex PCR; TCRdb lists only in-frame clones, some missing. The profile covers 400,000 to 450,000 clones, with around nine tenths appearing a single time and 12% taken by the ten largest. Here the sequenced sample was peripheral blood, taken in a trial of Ad26.COV2.S vaccine versus placebo. The receptors stem from a person between 18 and 59 years old who received the Ad26.COV2.S COVID-19 vaccine or a placebo. The CDR3 runs from the conserved cysteine through the conserved F or W. The D gene is left open where the match is weak. Not all rows give a size; the values are once, few, many and, for expanded clones, a class.

D gene,J gene,clone size,V gene,CDR3 protein,CDR3 DNA
-,TRBJ1-3,-,TRBV18,CASSDTIHSGNTIYF,TGTGCCAGCTCAGATACTATTCACTCTGGAAACACCATATATTTT
TRBD2,TRBJ2-1,-,TRBV5-1,CASSFSGGDYNEQFF,TGCGCCAGCAGCTTCTCGGGAGGGGACTACAATGAGCAGTTCTTC
TRBD2,TRBJ2-3,-,TRBV2,CATKAGPSTDTQYF,TGTGCCACCAAAGCGGGACCTAGCACAGATACGCAGTATTTT
-,TRBJ2-7,once,TRBV4-1,CASSREAEGYEQYF,TGCGCCAGCAGCCGAGAAGCGGAAGGCTACGAGCAGTACTTC
-,TRBJ1-2,-,TRBV10-3,CAISEAEDYGYTF,TGTGCCATCAGTGAAGCGGAAGACTATGGCTACACCTTC
-,TRBJ2-7,-,TRBV20-1,CRISMGSEQYF,TGCAGAATTTCGATGGGGAGCGAGCAGTACTTC
TRBD1,TRBJ1-2,once,TRBV7-9,CASSYSQGTAGGYTF,TGTGCCAGCAGCTACTCACAGGGGACCGCCGGTGGCTACACCTTC
TRBD1,TRBJ1-6,-,TRBV6-2/TRBV6-3,CASSYDRDSPLHF,TGTGCCAGCAGTTACGACAGGGACTCACCCCTCCACTTT
-,TRBJ1-1,-,TRBV7-9,CASSFDFGAFF,TGTGCCAGCAGCTTCGATTTCGGAGCTTTCTTT
-,TRBJ2-1,-,TRBV5-8,CASSPNNEQFF,TGTGCCAGCAGCCCGAACAATGAGCAGTTCTTC
-,TRBJ1-1,-,TRBV28,CASSDRNTEAFF,TGTGCCAGCAGTGACAGGAACACTGAAGCTTTCTTT
-,TRBJ1-1,-,TRBV19,CASTQQEANTEAFF,TGTGCCAGTACTCAGCAGGAAGCGAACACTGAAGCTTTCTTT
-,TRBJ2-2,-,TRBV20-1,CSARRAGELFF,TGCAGTGCTAGAAGGGCCGGGGAGCTGTTTTTT
-,TRBJ1-3,-,TRBV18,CASSPGFRDGGNTIYF,TGTGCCAGCTCACCAGGTTTTCGGGACGGCGGAAACACCATATATTTT
-,TRBJ1-2,-,TRBV27,CASSFSLGRAGYTF,TGTGCCAGCAGTTTCTCCCTCGGACGGGCTGGCTACACCTTC
-,TRBJ2-1,once,TRBV7-6,CASSPLSADSYNEQFF,TGTGCCAGCAGCCCGTTAAGCGCCGACTCCTACAATGAGCAGTTCTTC
-,TRBJ2-7,once,TRBV30,CAWSPSGYEQYF,TGTGCCTGGAGTCCCTCGGGCTACGAGCAGTACTTC
-,TRBJ2-1,-,TRBV3-1/TRBV3-2,CASSPTPGTPTADEQFF,TGTGCCAGCAGCCCAACCCCCGGGACTCCGACCGCGGATGAGCAGTTCTTC
TRBD2,TRBJ2-7,-,TRBV5-4,CASSLQAGNNHEQYF,TGTGCCAGCAGCTTGCAAGCGGGAAACAACCACGAGCAGTACTTC
-,TRBJ1-2,-,TRBV4-3,CASSQELVGGDGYTF,TGCGCCAGCAGCCAAGAGCTCGTGGGAGGGGATGGCTACACCTTC
-,TRBJ1-3,-,TRBV18,CASSESPGNTIYF,TGTGCCAGCTCAGAATCCCCTGGAAACACCATATATTTT
-,TRBJ1-2,-,TRBV6-6,CASSYSARSYGYTF,TGTGCCAGCAGTTACTCAGCCAGGTCCTATGGCTACACCTTC
-,TRBJ2-3,-,TRBV18,CASSPPARAHTDTQYF,TGTGCCAGCTCACCACCGGCCAGGGCGCACACAGATACGCAGTATTTT
TRBD1,TRBJ1-2,-,TRBV7-2,CASSSGQFYGYTF,TGTGCCAGCAGCTCGGGACAGTTTTATGGCTACACCTTC
TRBD2,TRBJ2-3,-,TRBV20-1,CSASGGLAGDLDTQYF,TGCAGTGCTAGTGGGGGACTAGCGGGAGACCTAGATACGCAGTATTTT
TRBD2,TRBJ2-2,-,TRBV5-1,CASSLGGRGAGELFF,TGCGCCAGCAGCTTGGGCGGGAGAGGGGCCGGGGAGCTGTTTTTT
-,TRBJ1-4,-,TRBV5-8,CASSLSGGTNEKLFF,TGTGCCAGCAGCTTGTCGGGAGGAACTAATGAAAAACTGTTTTTT
-,TRBJ1-1,-,TRBV20-1,CSASSNTEAFF,TGCAGTGCTAGTTCTAACACTGAAGCTTTCTTT
-,TRBJ1-6,-,TRBV27,CASKRTDTSSYNSPLHF,TGTGCCAGCAAAAGGACCGACACGAGCTCCTATAATTCACCCCTCCACTTT
-,TRBJ2-7,-,TRBV6-2/TRBV6-3,CACCYGADGAPPLYYEQYF,TGTGCCTGCTGTTACGGGGCGGATGGCGCCCCCCCTCTCTACTACGAGCAGTACTTC
TRBD1,TRBJ2-3,-,TRBV7-2,CASSAGTGVIDTQYF,TGTGCCAGCAGCGCAGGGACAGGGGTTATAGATACGCAGTATTTT
-,TRBJ2-7,-,TRBV5-4,CASSFGSSYEQYF,TGTGCCAGCAGCTTTGGGTCATCCTACGAGCAGTACTTC
-,TRBJ1-1,once,TRBV10-1,CASSGGLSTEAFF,TGCGCCAGCAGTGGGGGGCTTAGCACTGAAGCTTTCTTT
-,TRBJ2-2,-,TRBV4-1,CASSQEGGTGELFF,TGCGCCAGCAGCCAAGAAGGGGGCACCGGGGAGCTGTTTTTT
-,TRBJ2-5,once,TRBV9,CASSAAGGETQYF,TGTGCCAGCAGCGCTGCGGGTGGAGAGACCCAGTACTTC